The present T cell receptor beta chain was sequenced within a study of human T cells and chemical hapten exposure. Whole-study context: On the upper back, patch tests were applied with 0.01% DPC and read at 6 days. Alopecia universalis, totalis or areata was present in patients who were mostly female.

This clonotype was observed at least ten times. TCRdb re-called the RACE reads with MiXCR, one entry per CDR3 protein. The data contain approximately 91,000 distinct CDR3 sequences, approximately 10% of them singletons. Regarding time point: patch test 2, 6 weeks after DPC sensitization. Treatment reported: therapeutic diphenylcyclopropenone sensitization with weekly scalp DPC. From germline, CDR1 is WNHNN and CDR2 SYGVQD (reference sequence). The CDR3 is 15 residues long. V lost 4 bases and J lost 2, with 12 bases in between. V and J are TRBV10-1 and TRBJ2-1, with a weak D call TRBD1 (5 bases). The TCR comes from a man between 18 and 35 years old with alopecia areata. Some clones in this sample may be carry-over from other donors' samples. The source material was whole blood, sampled in connection with sensitization to the hapten diphenylcyclopropenone (DPC). DNA of the CDR3: TGCGCCAGCAGTGCCCTGATAGGGGCCTACAATGAGCAGTTCTTC. Its translation: CASSALIGAYNEQFF.